This T cell receptor (beta chain) was captured in a study of human T cells and chemical hapten exposure. Study at large: Mainly, slight library volume differences in the pool made TCR yields vary.

TCRdb reprocessed the RACE reads via MiXCR and lists one record per CDR3 protein. The data show 150,000 to 200,000 distinct CDR3 sequences, with about 14% seen just once and about 1.8% held by the top ten. Stated time point: patch test 1, 2 weeks after DPC sensitization. Treatment of the sample: therapeutic diphenylcyclopropenone sensitization with weekly scalp DPC. Prior to application of each patch test, blood was drawn. Many counts were recorded for this clonotype. Its antigen is still unknown. Looked up from germline, CDR1 is MNHEY and CDR2 is SVGEGT. Trimming removed 6 bases from V and 1 base from J, with 10 bases in between. This CDR3 region has 14 residues. Study-wide findings and caveats: Once DPC sensitization occurred, TCRs above 1 in 1000 frequency showed no change.

The sequence derives from a woman in her 30s with alopecia areata. Some clones in this sample may be carry-over from other donors' samples. The V and J genes are TRBV6-2 or TRBV6-3 and TRBJ2-1; D unresolved. The material sequenced was whole blood, taken in connection with sensitization to the hapten diphenylcyclopropenone (DPC). CDR3 DNA sequence: TGTGCCAGCAGGAGACCGGGTTCCTACAATGAGCAGTTCTTC. Its protein is CASRRPGSYNEQFF.